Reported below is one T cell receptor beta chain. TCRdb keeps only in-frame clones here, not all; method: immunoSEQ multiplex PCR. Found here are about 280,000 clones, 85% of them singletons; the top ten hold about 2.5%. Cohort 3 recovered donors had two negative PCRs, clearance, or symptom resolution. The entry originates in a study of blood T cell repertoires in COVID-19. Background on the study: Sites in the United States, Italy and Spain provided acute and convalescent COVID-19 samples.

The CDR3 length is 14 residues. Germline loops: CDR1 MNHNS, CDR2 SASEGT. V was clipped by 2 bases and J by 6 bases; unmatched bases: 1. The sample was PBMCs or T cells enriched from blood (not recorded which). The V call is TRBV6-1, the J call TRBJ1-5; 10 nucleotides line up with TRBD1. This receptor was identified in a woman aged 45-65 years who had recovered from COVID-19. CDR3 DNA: TGTGCCAGCAGTGAAAGGGACAGGGGTCAGCCCCAGCATTTT. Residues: CASSERDRGQPQHF.